This T cell receptor (beta chain) originates from a study of blood T cell repertoires in COVID-19. Sequencing was performed with immunoSEQ multiplex PCR; in TCRdb, only in-frame clones are kept and a portion is missing. The table lists about 240,000 clones, roughly 90% of them singletons. This CDR3 region has 15 residues. Trimming cost V 2 bases and J 3 bases, with 13 bases left between them. In germline, CDR1 is MNHEY, CDR2 SVGAGI. Sample: peripheral blood. The sequence was collected from a man between 60 and 75 years old who had recovered from COVID-19. The rearrangement uses TRBV6-5 and TRBJ1-2; D is unresolved. In nucleotides, the CDR3 is TGTGCCAGCAGTTACGGGGAGGGCTACTACTATGGCTACACCTTC. Translating it yields CASSYGEGYYYGYTF.